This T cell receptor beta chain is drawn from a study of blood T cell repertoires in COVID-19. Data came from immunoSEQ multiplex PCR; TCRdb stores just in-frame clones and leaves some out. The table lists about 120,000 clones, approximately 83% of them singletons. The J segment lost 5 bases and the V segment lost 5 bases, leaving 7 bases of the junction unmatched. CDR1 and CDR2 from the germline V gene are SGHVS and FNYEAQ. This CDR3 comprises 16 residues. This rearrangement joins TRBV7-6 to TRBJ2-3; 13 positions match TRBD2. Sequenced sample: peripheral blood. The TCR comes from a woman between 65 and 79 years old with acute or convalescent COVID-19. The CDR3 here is CASSPWTSGSRDTQYF. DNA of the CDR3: TGTGCCAGCAGCCCCTGGACTAGCGGGAGTAGAGATACGCAGTATTTT.